The 27 T cell receptor beta chains listed next were all sequenced from one sample in a study of cytomegalovirus exposure and HLA in healthy donors. With 60 Vbeta and 13 Jbeta primers, the PCR was carried out. Sequenced by immunoSEQ multiplex PCR; TCRdb stores in-frame clones only, minus some. The sample holds roughly 220,000 clones, approximately 80% seen once. Sequencing was carried out using PBMCs. The source of these receptors is a man under 40 in good health and CMV-seronegative.

The chain joins TRBV7-9 to TRBJ1-1; perhaps TRBD1 as D (5 bases). Per the germline V gene, CDR1 is SEHNR and CDR2 is FQNEAQ (reference sequence). The CDR3 extends over 13 amino acids. The V gene lost 4 bases and the J gene lost 11 bases, with 17 bases spanning the gap. CDR3 amino acids: CASSSGRGGSAFF. For the CDR3, the DNA is TGTGCCAGCAGCTCTGGCCGGGGGGGATCGGCTTTCTTT.

V and J are TRBV4-1 and TRBJ1-1; TRBD1 matches at 8 bases. CDR1 MGHRA and CDR2 YSYEKL come from the germline V gene. CDR3 length: 17 residues. Unmatched junction bases numbered 14, after V lost 2 bases and J lost 6 bases. The DNA for the CDR3 is TGCGCCAGCAGCCAACCCCCAGGGGGCCCGTCCGGAGCTGAAGCTTTCTTT. Its protein is CASSQPPGGPSGAEAFF.

This chain connects TRBV18 to TRBJ1-1; D call uncertain. The length of the CDR3 is 11 residues. Per the germline V gene, CDR1 is KGHSH and CDR2 is LQKENI. The germline V and J ends were trimmed by 5 bases and 7 bases, with 8 bases remaining between them. CDR3 nucleotides: TGTGCCAGCTCAATAGCGGGTGAAGCTTTCTTT. Translating it yields CASSIAGEAFF.

V and J are TRBV7-8 and TRBJ2-7; D is perhaps TRBD1 (6 bases). Per germline, CDR1 SGHVS and CDR2 FQNEAQ. The CDR3 covers 14 residues. Trimming cost V 6 bases and J 0 bases, with 12 bases left between them. The CDR3 is CASRPYRDSYEQYF. CDR3 in DNA: TGTGCCAGCAGGCCTTACAGGGACTCCTACGAGCAGTACTTC. The full variable domain, with the rest looked up from reference TRBV7-8 and TRBJ2-7, is GAGVSQSPRYKVAKRGQDVALRCDPISGHVSLFWYQQALGQGPEFLTYFQNEAQLDKSGLPSDRFFAERPEGSVSTLKIQRTQQEDSAVYLCASRPYRDSYEQYFGPGTRLTVT.

This clone was counted between two and nine times. The chain joins TRBV9 to TRBJ1-1; 10 bases match TRBD1. CDR3 length equals 14 residues. Germline CDR1 SGDLS, CDR2 YYNGEE. With 3 bases clipped from V and 8 bases from J, the junction kept 7 bases outside the gene matches. The CDR3 DNA follows: TGTGCCAGCAGCGGGACAGGGGGTTTTTCGGAAGCTTTCTTT. Translated: CASSGTGGFSEAFF.

The chain uses TRBV7-8 and TRBJ2-7, with D perhaps matching TRBD1 (6 bases). CDR3 length equals 13 residues. V was shortened by 3 bases and J by 7 bases, with 13 bases between the two germline ends. The V gene's germline CDR1 is SGHVS and CDR2 FQNEAQ. CDR3 region: CASSFIQGREQYF. CDR3 DNA: TGTGCCAGCAGCTTCATACAGGGAAGGGAGCAGTACTTC.

This chain links TRBV6-5 with TRBJ2-7; 9 bases agree with TRBD1. The CDR3 runs to 15 residues. The ends lost 2 bases at V and 5 bases at J; junction bases unmatched: 7. Germline assignment: CDR1 MNHEY and CDR2 SVGAGI. The CDR3 loop reads CASSYRGQGVDEQYF. CDR3 nucleotide sequence: TGTGCCAGCAGTTACCGGGGACAGGGAGTTGACGAGCAGTACTTC.

The chain links TRBV11-2 to TRBJ1-4; 9 nucleotides agree with TRBD1. Trimming at V came to 5 bases and at J to 8 bases, leaving 18 bases not matched to a gene. This CDR3 is built from 18 residues. CDR1 and CDR2 (germline): SGHAT, FQNNGV. Here the CDR3 DNA reads TGTGCCAGCAGCCCGCGACAGGGGGTGGGTCCGGAGAGGGAAAAACTGTTTTTT. Protein sequence: CASSPRQGVGPEREKLFF.

The rearrangement links TRBV6-4 to TRBJ1-5; D is perhaps TRBD1 (6 bases). There are 13 residues in the CDR3. Germline V gives CDR1 MRHNA, CDR2 SNTAGT. Trimming shortened V by 5 bases and J by 4 bases, and 9 bases separated the two germline ends. CDR3 sequence (DNA): TGTGCCAGCAGTCCGACAGGAAATCAGCCCCAGCATTTT. Translated: CASSPTGNQPQHF.

The chain links TRBV5-4 to TRBJ1-5, with D perhaps matching TRBD1 (5 bases). Germline CDR1 reads SGHNT; CDR2 reads YYREEE (reference sequence). The V and J ends lost 0 bases and 10 bases respectively, with 11 bases between them. The CDR3 consists of 13 residues. The CDR3 region is CASSLDRSGPQHF. The CDR3 nucleotides read TGTGCCAGCAGCTTGGACAGGAGTGGCCCCCAGCATTTT.

In this sample, this clone turned up a few times. The chain combines TRBV5-6 with TRBJ1-1; TRBD1 agrees at 12 bases. V lost 2 bases, J lost 7 bases, and 6 bases stayed unmatched. CDR3 length equals 15 residues. Germline CDR1 is SGHDT and CDR2 is YYEEEE. The CDR3 coding sequence is TGTGCCAGCAGCTTTCCGGGACAGGGGGCGGGTGAAGCTTTCTTT. Amino acids: CASSFPGQGAGEAFF.

The rearrangement links TRBV19 to TRBJ2-2; 9 bases match TRBD1. This CDR3 region has 16 residues. Germline V gene data show CDR1 as LNHDA and CDR2 as SQIVND (reference sequence). J lost 7 bases, V lost 6 bases, and 12 bases had no gene match. CDR3 in amino acids: CASSLPPGQGYGELFF. As DNA, the CDR3 is TGTGCCAGTAGCCTTCCCCCGGGACAGGGATACGGGGAGCTGTTTTTT.

The chain employs TRBV19 and TRBJ2-6; TRBD1 matches 8 bases. V lost 1 base and J lost 12; bases outside the gene matches: 14. CDR1 and CDR2 from the germline V gene are LNHDA and SQIVND (reference sequence). The CDR3 sequence is 17 residues long. In DNA, the CDR3 is TGTGCCAGTAGTATAGCGAGGACAGGGACCCGCTCCCCCGTCCTGACTTTC. This sequence encodes CASSIARTGTRSPVLTF. Using reference TRBV19 and TRBJ2-6 for the parts outside the CDR3, the full variable domain is DGGITQSPKYLFRKEGQNVTLSCEQNLNHDAMYWYRQDPGQGLRLIYYSQIVNDFQKGDIAEGYSVSREKKESFPLTVTSAQKNPTAFYLCASSIARTGTRSPVLTFGAGSRLTVL.

The gene calls are TRBV13 and TRBJ2-3; 11 positions agree with TRBD2. The CDR3 is 16 amino acids. The V gene's germline CDR1 is PRHDT and CDR2 FYEKMQ (reference sequence). V shed 5 bases, J shed 0 bases, and the junction held 4 bases outside the gene matches. In DNA, the CDR3 is TGTGCCAGCAGCCCCCGACTAGCGGGGAGCACAGATACGCAGTATTTT. Its translation: CASSPRLAGSTDTQYF.

The gene calls are TRBV2 and TRBJ2-2, with TRBD1 identical over 7 bases. Germline assignment: CDR1 SNHLY and CDR2 FYNNEI. Trimming took 5 bases from V and 1 from J; bases not matched to a gene: 4. The CDR3 runs to 15 residues. Written as DNA, the CDR3 is TGTGCCAGCAGTCTCAGGGGGTGGAACACCGGGGAGCTGTTTTTT. Translation gives CASSLRGWNTGELFF.

This clone was seen a handful of times. The chain combines TRBV10-3 with TRBJ2-3; TRBD2 matches at 7 bases. The CDR3 runs 17 residues. Germline CDR1 and CDR2: ENHRY and SYGVKD. V lost 0 bases and J lost 3; bases outside the gene matches: 9. The CDR3 DNA follows: TGTGCCATCAGTGAGTCACGACGGGGGGAGGGTACAGATACGCAGTATTTT. Amino acids: CAISESRRGEGTDTQYF.

This clone has a handful of counts. The J gene is TRBJ2-1, the V gene TRBV6-6; 16 bases are shared with TRBD2. The CDR3 has 15 amino acids. The ends lost 0 bases at V and 10 bases at J; junction bases unmatched: 0. Germline-derived CDR1 and CDR2 are MNHNY and SVGAGI (reference sequence). This CDR3 is CASSYSGLAGGEQFF. CDR3 nucleotides: TGTGCCAGCAGTTACTCGGGACTAGCGGGGGGGGAGCAGTTCTTC.

The chain employs TRBV6-5 and TRBJ2-1; a weak D match, TRBD1 (6 bases). Germline V CDR1 and CDR2: MNHEY, SVGAGI. CDR3 length equals 14 residues. V lost 2 bases and J 9 bases, leaving 14 bases between the germline ends. The CDR3 sequence is CASSYGAGVSEQFF. CDR3 DNA: TGTGCCAGCAGTTACGGGGCAGGGGTCAGTGAGCAGTTCTTC.

This clone has more than one count but fewer than ten. Here the CDR3 DNA reads TGTGCCAGCAGCTTAGGATCTAGCGGGTCCAGCTCCTACAATGAGCAGTTCTTC. It yields the protein CASSLGSSGSSSYNEQFF. V is TRBV7-2 and J is TRBJ2-1; TRBD2 aligns across 8 bases. The V gene's germline CDR1 is SGHTA and CDR2 FQGNSA. The CDR3 has 18 amino acids. V gave up 1 base and J gave up 0 bases; unmatched junction bases: 8.

This clone was seen a single time. CDR3: CSVEPGNRGYTF. As DNA, the CDR3 is TGCAGCGTTGAACCCGGTAATCGGGGCTACACCTTC. The rearrangement uses TRBV29-1 and TRBJ1-2; D uncertain. Trimming took 2 bases from V and 8 from J, leaving 12 bases between them. Germline CDR1 reads SQVTM; CDR2 reads ANQGSEA. CDR3 length equals 12 residues.

This clone was counted a few times. V and J are TRBV2 and TRBJ2-7; a possible D gene is TRBD2 (6 bases). Germline assignment: CDR1 SNHLY and CDR2 FYNNEI. The CDR3 is 16 residues long. Trimming removed 3 bases at V and 7 bases at J, with 22 bases between. The CDR3 region has the DNA TGTGCCAGCAGTGATCAGGGCTCGGGGGTGGATACGGAGCAGTACTTC. Its protein product is CASSDQGSGVDTEQYF.

V usage is TRBV5-1 and J usage is TRBJ1-1; unclear D gene. V was clipped by 0 bases and J by 5 bases, with 11 bases between them. In germline, CDR1 is SGHRS, CDR2 YFSETQ. This CDR3 region has 14 residues. The CDR3 DNA is TGCGCCAGCAGCTTGGAAAAGGGAGGAACTGAAGCTTTCTTT. Translated: CASSLEKGGTEAFF. The entire variable domain, with the rest obtained from reference TRBV5-1 and TRBJ1-1, is as follows: KAGVTQTPRYLIKTRGQQVTLSCSPISGHRSVSWYQQTPGQGLQFLFEYFSETQRNKGNFPGRFSGRQFSNSRSEMNVSTLELGDSALYLCASSLEKGGTEAFFGQGTRLTVV.

V is TRBV7-8 and J is TRBJ2-3; the D is unclear. The CDR3 extends over 15 amino acids. V was clipped by 5 bases and J by 0 bases, with 12 bases between them. Germline V lookup: CDR1 SGHVS, CDR2 FQNEAQ. CDR3 sequence reads: CASSVSARSTDTQYF. The CDR3 nucleotides read TGTGCCAGCAGCGTGTCTGCTAGAAGCACAGATACGCAGTATTTT.

The gene calls are TRBV6-6 and TRBJ1-5; a possible D gene is TRBD1 (6 bases). This CDR3 has 15 residues. V was trimmed by 5 bases and J by 3 bases, leaving 14 bases between them. The germline V gene has CDR1 MNHNY and CDR2 SVGAGI (reference sequence). CDR3 region: CASSPGTHYNQPQHF. The CDR3 nucleotides are TGTGCCAGCAGTCCCGGGACACATTACAATCAGCCCCAGCATTTT.

A word on this clone: One end of the junction fails to match germline, which may point to a read error. The chain couples TRBV6-5 to TRBJ2-7; D gene unclear. This CDR3 is built from 12 residues. The germline V gene encodes CDR1 MNHEY and CDR2 SVGAGI. The CDR3 nucleotides read TGTGCCAGCAGTAACTCCGGGTACGAGCAGTACTTC. Amino acids: CASSNSGYEQYF.

V gene TRBV5-4 combines with J gene TRBJ2-5; maybe TRBD2 (6 bases). The DNA end favors TRBJ2-7, so the J call may be wrong. The CDR3 is made up of 15 amino acids. Germline values: CDR1 SGHNT, CDR2 YYREEE (reference sequence). CDR3 residues: CASGRRDRGTYEQYF. Written as DNA, the CDR3 is TGTGCCAGCGGTCGAAGGGACCGGGGGACCTACGAGCAGTACTTC.

This clone was seen more than once but under ten times. The chain couples TRBV7-9 to TRBJ1-5, with a tentative D call TRBD1 (5 bases). The V and J ends lost 0 bases and 7 bases respectively, with 16 bases between them. CDR1 and CDR2 from the germline V gene are SEHNR and FQNEAQ (reference sequence). The CDR3 loop spans 16 amino acids. This CDR3 reads CASSLAFGEGAQPQHF. The CDR3 nucleotides read TGTGCCAGCAGCTTAGCATTTGGGGAAGGGGCCCAGCCCCAGCATTTT.